These T cell receptor beta chains were read from a single sample in a study of CD8+ T cells in alopecia areata. TCRdb's copy holds only in-frame clones and misses some; the assay was immunoSEQ multiplex PCR. The sample includes about 180,000 clones, about 60% of them seen just once. The input for sequencing was CD4+ T cells sorted from blood, taken at week 0. The origin of the receptors is a human donor with alopecia areata. Both conserved end residues are part of each CDR3. A D gene is named only where the DNA matches it firmly. Clone sizes are given selectively: once, few, many, or a class where the clone is expanded.

V gene	clone size	J gene	D gene	CDR3 DNA	CDR3 protein
TRBV4-1	few	TRBJ2-5	-	TGCGCCAGCAGCCAAGCCTCGGGGCCGCCGGGAGAGACCCAGTACTTC	CASSQASGPPGETQYF
TRBV7-9	-	TRBJ2-7	TRBD1	TGTGCCAGCAGCGACACGGACAGGGGTCCCTACGAGCAGTACTTC	CASSDTDRGPYEQYF
TRBV29-1	-	TRBJ2-7	TRBD1	TGCAGCGTTCCGACAGGGGTTGGCTACGAGCAGTACTTC	CSVPTGVGYEQYF
TRBV29-1	-	TRBJ1-2	-	TGCAGCGTTGGTGTCAGGGAGGGCTATGGCTACACCTTC	CSVGVREGYGYTF
TRBV5-1	once	TRBJ1-6	TRBD1	TGCGCCAGCAGCTCGGAAACAGGGGGCGTAGGTTCACCCCTCCACTTT	CASSSETGGVGSPLHF
TRBV20-1	-	TRBJ2-3	-	TGCAGTGCTAGAAAGGGGGATACGCAGTATTTT	CSARKGDTQYF
TRBV11-3	-	TRBJ1-6	-	TGTGCCAGCAGCCAGGGATCCAATTCACCCCTCCACTTT	CASSQGSNSPLHF
TRBV28	few	TRBJ2-3	-	TGTGCCAGCAGTCCAGAAGGCCACACTCGAGATACGCAGTATTTT	CASSPEGHTRDTQYF
TRBV7-3	-	TRBJ2-5	-	TGTGCCAGCAGCGCCTCCCATAGGGAGACCCAGTACTTC	CASSASHRETQYF
TRBV20-1	-	TRBJ1-2	-	TGCAGTGCTAGTGGCTACACCTTC	CSASGYTF
TRBV27	-	TRBJ2-5	-	TGTGCCAGCAGGGGCCGAGGGGGACCCCAAGAGACCCAGTACTTC	CASRGRGGPQETQYF
TRBV11-3	-	TRBJ2-3	-	TGTGCCAGCAGCTTAGCCCAGTTGGGAGATACGCAGTATTTT	CASSLAQLGDTQYF
TRBV10-3	few	TRBJ2-3	-	TGTGCCATCAGGCGGGGGCCAGACACAGATACGCAGTATTTT	CAIRRGPDTDTQYF
TRBV6-1	-	TRBJ1-2	TRBD1	TGTGCCAGCAGTGAAGGAGGGACAGGGTATGGCTACACCTTC	CASSEGGTGYGYTF
TRBV6-6	-	TRBJ2-1	-	TGTGCCAGCAGTAAGGGGGGGGATGAGCAGTTCTTC	CASSKGGDEQFF
TRBV4-2	-	TRBJ2-5	TRBD2	TGTGCCAGCAGCCTCGGAACGCTAGCGGGAGAAGAGACCCAGTACTTC	CASSLGTLAGEETQYF
TRBV29-1	few	TRBJ1-2	-	TGCAGCGTTGGGACAGACTATGGCTACACCTTC	CSVGTDYGYTF
TRBV5-1	few	TRBJ2-5	-	TGCGCCAGCAGCTTGGAACCACAGGGCGTCCAGTACTTC	CASSLEPQGVQYF
TRBV29-1	-	TRBJ1-5	-	TGCAGCGCCAAAGGAGGTTTCGATCAGCCCCAGCATTTT	CSAKGGFDQPQHF
TRBV6-5	-	TRBJ1-4	-	TGTGCCAGCAGTTACAGCAACCCAACTAATGAAAAACTGTTTTTT	CASSYSNPTNEKLFF
TRBV15	once	TRBJ1-1	-	TGTGCCTCAACCGAGGGGGGGAACACTGAAGCTTTCTTT	CASTEGGNTEAFF
TRBV2	many	TRBJ1-5	-	TGTGCCAGCAGTGAAATGGGCAATCAGCCCCAGCATTTT	CASSEMGNQPQHF
TRBV5-6	-	TRBJ2-3	TRBD1	TGTGCCAGCAGCAAACCGGGGCACAGGGGTGCGCAGTATTTT	CASSKPGHRGAQYF
TRBV29-1	once	TRBJ1-4	-	TGCAGCGCAGGTCCCTCTGGAGCAACTAATGAAAAACTGTTTTTT	CSAGPSGATNEKLFF
TRBV2	-	TRBJ2-3	-	TGTGCCAGCATCAAACAGGGCACAGATACGCAGTATTTT	CASIKQGTDTQYF
TRBV5-1	-	TRBJ2-7	-	TGCGCCAGCAGCTTCCGGGACTTAGGGGAGCAGTACTTC	CASSFRDLGEQYF
TRBV6-1	-	TRBJ2-7	TRBD1	TGTGCCAGCACCATCGGACAGGATCGGTCCTACGAGCAGTACTTC	CASTIGQDRSYEQYF
TRBV10-3	-	TRBJ2-1	-	TGTGCCATCAGTGTCACCGGGGCAACCATCGAGCAGTTCTTC	CAISVTGATIEQFF
TRBV7-6	few	TRBJ2-6	-	TGTGCCAGCAGCTCCAGCTCTGGGGCCAACGTCCTGACTTTC	CASSSSSGANVLTF